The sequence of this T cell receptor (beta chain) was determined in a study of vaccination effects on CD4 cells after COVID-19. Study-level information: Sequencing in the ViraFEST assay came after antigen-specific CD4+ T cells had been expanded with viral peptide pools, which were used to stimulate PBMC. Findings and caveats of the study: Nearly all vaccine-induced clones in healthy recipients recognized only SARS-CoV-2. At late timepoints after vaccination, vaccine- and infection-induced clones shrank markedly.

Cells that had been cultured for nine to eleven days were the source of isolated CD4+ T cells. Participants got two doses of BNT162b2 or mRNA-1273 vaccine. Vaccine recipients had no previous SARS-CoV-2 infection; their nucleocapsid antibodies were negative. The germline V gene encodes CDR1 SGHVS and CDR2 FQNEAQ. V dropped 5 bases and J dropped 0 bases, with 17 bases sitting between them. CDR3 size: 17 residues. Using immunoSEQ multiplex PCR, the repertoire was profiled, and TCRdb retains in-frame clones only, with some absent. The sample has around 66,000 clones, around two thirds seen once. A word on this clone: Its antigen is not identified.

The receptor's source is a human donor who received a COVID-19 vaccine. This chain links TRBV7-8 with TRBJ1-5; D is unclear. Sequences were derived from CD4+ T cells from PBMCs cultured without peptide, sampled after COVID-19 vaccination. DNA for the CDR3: TGTGCCAGCAGCCCGCGCCGGACGGGATATAGCAATCAGCCCCAGCATTTT. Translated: CASSPRRTGYSNQPQHF.